Below, 21 T cell receptor beta chains from the same sample are listed, as sequenced in a study of metastatic and nonmetastatic thyroid tumors. Using MiXCR, TCRdb re-called clones from the PCR reads. The sample yields over 20,000 clones, about 12% seen once. Thyroid surgery was preceded by no treatment in any patient. Sequencing used blood. Receptors originate from a female donor with papillary thyroid cancer or a benign thyroid nodule (not recorded which). Some clones in this sample may be carry-over from other donors' samples.

This clone was seen at least ten times. The chain links TRBV20-1 to TRBJ2-5; D is tentatively TRBD1 or TRBD2 (5 bases each). V was shortened by 6 bases and J by 5 bases, with 19 bases between the two germline ends. Germline V gene data show CDR1 as DFQATT and CDR2 as SNEGSKA (reference sequence). The CDR3 runs 14 residues. This CDR3 reads CSALGPLLGETQYF. CDR3 bases: TGCAGTGCACTGGGACCTTTACTCGGGGAGACCCAGTACTTC.

Many counts were recorded for this clone. J is TRBJ1-2 and V is TRBV20-1; maybe TRBD1 (5 bases). CDR1 is DFQATT and CDR2 is SNEGSKA in the germline V gene (reference sequence). There are 13 residues in the CDR3. Trimming removed 2 bases from V and 3 bases from J, with 10 bases in between. The CDR3 nucleotides read TGCAGTGCTAGAAGGGGCAGCTACTATGGCTACACCTTC. The encoded protein is CSARRGSYYGYTF.

The rearrangement uses TRBV10-3 and TRBJ2-7; the match to TRBD2 covers 7 bases. V shed 5 bases and J 7 bases; nucleotides not matched to a gene: 20. Germline CDR1 reads ENHRY; CDR2 reads SYGVKD. The length of the CDR3 is 17 residues. This CDR3 is CAISSGLSGERVREQYF. In nucleotides, the CDR3 is TGTGCCATCAGTTCGGGACTATCTGGAGAACGGGTGAGAGAGCAGTACTTC.

This clone was picked up many times. The chain recombines TRBV4-2 with TRBJ1-6, with no clear D. V lost 0 bases and J lost 11, with 8 bases in between. Germline V gene sequence: CDR1 LGHNA, CDR2 YNFKEQ. The CDR3 is 13 amino acids. The CDR3 protein is CASSQESYTPLHF. The CDR3 DNA reads as TGTGCCAGCAGCCAAGAGTCGTACACACCCCTCCACTTT.

As concerns this clone: The junction and the germline gene differ at one end; a read error may be behind it. The V call is TRBV6-1, the J call TRBJ2-7; a weak D match, TRBD2 (6 bases). In germline, CDR1 is MNHNS, CDR2 SASEGT. The CDR3 runs to 15 residues. CDR3 DNA sequence: TGTGTCAGCAGCCGAGCTGTGACTAGCTCCTACGAGCAGTACTTC. Translating it yields CVSSRAVTSSYEQYF.

Ten or more counts support this clone. The chain employs TRBV2 and TRBJ1-1; TRBD1 might be the D (5 bases). Germline CDR1 SNHLY, CDR2 FYNNEI. Trimming took off 8 bases at V and 0 bases at J, with 16 bases between the two ends. CDR3 length: 15 amino acids. The DNA of the CDR3 is TGTGCCAGCGCCTCGGGGGGAGTCATGAACACTGAAGCTTTCTTT. Its translation: CASASGGVMNTEAFF.

In its sample, this clone was seen many times. The CDR3 loop reads CASKVGGAETQYF. The DNA for the CDR3 is TGTGCCAGCAAGGTGGGGGGCGCCGAGACCCAGTACTTC. The chain joins TRBV27 to TRBJ2-5, with D perhaps matching TRBD1 or TRBD2 (6 bases each). The CDR3 spans 13 residues. The germline CDR1 and CDR2 sequences are MNHEY and SMNVEV (reference sequence). The ends were cut back, 7 bases at V and 5 bases at J, with 14 bases in the middle.

This clone occurred many times. This chain joins TRBV5-6 and TRBJ2-1, with 9 bases identical to TRBD2. V shed 2 bases, J shed 9 bases, and the junction held 6 bases outside the gene matches. This CDR3 is 14 amino acids long. Germline values: CDR1 SGHDT, CDR2 YYEEEE. CDR3 DNA: TGTGCCAGCAGCTTCGGCGGGGGGGCCCGTGAGCAGTTCTTC. Its translation: CASSFGGGAREQFF.

This clone occurred many times. The chain employs TRBV7-9 and TRBJ2-2, with D possibly TRBD2 on 6 matching bases. This CDR3 is built from 15 residues. V shed 2 bases and J shed 5 bases, with 12 bases lying between them. CDR1 and CDR2 from the germline V gene are SEHNR and FQNEAQ (reference sequence). CDR3 in DNA: TGTGCCAGCAGCTTACAGCGGGTGTGGACCGGGGAGCTGTTTTTT. It codes for CASSLQRVWTGELFF. The entire variable domain, with the rest obtained from reference TRBV7-9 and TRBJ2-2, is as follows: DTGVSQNPRHKITKRGQNVTFRCDPISEHNRLYWYRQTLGQGPEFLTYFQNEAQLEKSRLLSDRFSAERPKGSFSTLEIQRTEQGDSAMYLCASSLQRVWTGELFFGEGSRLTVL.

This clone occurred many times. The gene calls are TRBV7-6 and TRBJ2-7; D is unclear. Germline V gene lookup returns CDR1 SGHVS and CDR2 FNYEAQ. The CDR3 is made up of 16 amino acids. V lost 2 bases, J lost 0 bases, and 14 bases lay in between. The chain's CDR3 is CASSLISGTASYEQYF. Here the CDR3 DNA reads TGTGCCAGCAGCTTAATTTCCGGCACGGCCTCCTACGAGCAGTACTTC.

This clone was seen only a few times. One end of the junction varies from germline; a read error may be responsible. This chain joins TRBV2 and TRBJ2-7; the match to TRBD1 covers 9 bases. CDR3 length: 15 amino acids. CDR1 and CDR2 (germline): SNHLY, FYNNEI. The CDR3 DNA sequence: TGTGCTAGCAGATCGACAGGGGGTCCGTTCGAGGATCAGTACTTC. Translation: CASRSTGGPFEDQYF.

At least ten counts were recorded for this clone. Given a much more abundant clone one base away, this may be a read error. Other DNA sequences of this sample code for an identical CDR3. This sequence joins TRBV7-6 and TRBJ1-1; 9 bases are shared with TRBD1. This CDR3 has 12 residues. The germline V gene encodes CDR1 SGHVS and CDR2 FNYEAQ. The trim removed 5 bases at V and 14 bases at J, leaving 9 bases unmatched. In nucleotides, the CDR3 is TGTGCCAGCAGCCCCGGGACAGGGATAGCCTTCTTT. This translates into CASSPGTGIAFF.

This clone was found many times. J is TRBJ2-7 and V is TRBV3-1; the D gene is possibly TRBD2 (6 bases). Germline CDR1 LGHDT, CDR2 YNNKEL (reference sequence). The CDR3 covers 15 residues. V was pared by 1 base and J by 2 bases, with 12 bases between. The CDR3 DNA reads TGTGCCAGCAGCCAAGCGCACGGGAGCCCCTACGAGCAGTACTTC. This sequence encodes CASSQAHGSPYEQYF.

This clone was detected ten times or more. Mismatch with germline at one junction end may stem from a read error. Other DNA variants within this sample encode the same CDR3. This sequence joins TRBV6-5 and TRBJ2-3; 7 bases align to TRBD1. The CDR3 is 17 residues long. Germline V gene lookup returns CDR1 MNHEY and CDR2 SVGAGI. The CDR3 sequence is CASSHSGTAYRTDTQYF. CDR3 nucleotide sequence: TGTGCCAGCAGTCACTCCGGGACAGCCTATCGCACAGATACGCAGTATTTT.

This clone was detected only a few times. The V gene is TRBV6-1, the J gene TRBJ2-3, with 7 bases aligning to TRBD2. V was clipped by 6 bases and J by 3 bases; unmatched bases: 3. The CDR3 has 13 residues. Germline CDR1 reads MNHNS; CDR2 reads SASEGT. The CDR3 here is CASSLAETDTQYF. Written as DNA, the CDR3 is TGTGCCAGCAGCCTAGCGGAGACAGATACGCAGTATTTT.

The J gene is TRBJ1-6, the V gene TRBV27, with D unresolved. V was shortened by 3 bases and J by 10 bases, with 13 bases between the two germline ends. The CDR3 runs 14 residues. Germline CDR1 MNHEY, CDR2 SMNVEV (reference sequence). Here the CDR3 reads CASSFWVPGSPLHF. The DNA for the CDR3 is TGTGCCAGCAGTTTCTGGGTGCCGGGGTCACCCCTCCACTTT.

This clone showed up just a few times. A much larger clone lies a single base off, so this may be a read error. The chain joins TRBV20-1 to TRBJ2-3; TRBD2 aligns across 10 bases. The CDR3 extends over 13 amino acids. CDR1 and CDR2 from the germline V gene are DFQATT and SNEGSKA (reference sequence). The CDR3 region has the DNA TGCAGTGCTCTAGCGGGAGAAACAGATACGCGGTATTTT. Residues: CSALAGETDTRYF.

This clone was recorded many times. The J gene is TRBJ1-5, the V gene TRBV28; perhaps TRBD1 as D (5 bases). Trimming removed 2 bases from V and 4 bases from J, with 12 bases in between. From germline, CDR1 is MDHEN and CDR2 SYDVKM. The CDR3 has 15 residues. The CDR3 nucleotides are TGTGCCAGCAGTTTAAACGGACAAGTGAATCAGCCCCAGCATTTT. Amino acids: CASSLNGQVNQPQHF. The full variable domain, in which reference TRBV28 and TRBJ1-5 provide the parts outside the CDR3, is DVKVTQSSRYLVKRTGEKVFLECVQDMDHENMFWYRQDPGLGLRLIYFSYDVKMKEKGDIPEGYSVSREKKERFSLILESASTNQTSMYLCASSLNGQVNQPQHFGDGTRLSIL.

This clone was picked up many times. V usage is TRBV12-3 or TRBV12-4 and J usage is TRBJ1-5, with D possibly being TRBD1 (5 bases). Trimming stripped 2 bases from V and 3 bases from J, with 14 bases between. The CDR3 loop spans 16 amino acids. CDR3 nucleotides: TGTGCCAGCAGTTTATCGCAGGGATTGGACAATCAGCCCCAGCATTTT. Its protein product is CASSLSQGLDNQPQHF.

This clone was counted ten times or more. CDR3 loop: CSVRFTDTQYF. The CDR3 DNA reads TGCAGCGTAAGGTTCACAGATACGCAGTATTTT. J is TRBJ2-3 and V is TRBV29-1; no clear D. The germline CDR1 and CDR2 sequences are SQVTM and ANQGSEA. Trimming removed 6 bases from V and 2 bases from J, with 6 bases in between. This CDR3 comprises 11 residues.

Ten or more counts support this clone. This rearrangement joins TRBV7-9 to TRBJ1-4, with TRBD1 as a possible D gene (6 bases). V lost 8 bases and J 4 bases, leaving 11 bases between the germline ends. The CDR3 is 13 amino acids. CDR1 is SEHNR and CDR2 is FQNEAQ in the germline V gene (reference sequence). The CDR3 bases are TGTGCCAGCGCCGGGGACAATAATGAAAAACTGTTTTTT. Protein sequence: CASAGDNNEKLFF.